This T cell receptor (beta chain) emerged from a study of T cell responses to AZD1222 COVID-19 vaccine. Clones were sequenced by immunoSEQ multiplex PCR, and TCRdb holds only the in-frame ones, with some missing. Here the sample spans around 19,000 clones, roughly nine tenths being singletons. Worth noting for this clone: Its target is unknown.

The germline gives CDR1 SGHTA, CDR2 FQGNSA. The CDR3 has 14 amino acids. Trimming took 4 bases from V and 6 from J, leaving 15 bases between them. Findings and caveats of the study: Scientists sampled the repertoires only once the peak T cell response had passed. Donor demographics were predominantly white British with a female majority; clonal diversity may be underestimated.

The sequenced sample was peripheral blood, obtained 28 days after the second AZD1222 dose. The chain links TRBV7-2 to TRBJ1-2; D unclear. This clonotype was sampled from an adult who received the AZD1222 COVID-19 vaccine. The CDR3 nucleotides read TGTGCCAGCAGCTCCCTGATCGGACGGAATGGCTACACCTTC. It codes for CASSSLIGRNGYTF.